These 19 T cell receptor beta chains originate from one sample sequenced in a study of control samples from healthy donors and cancer patients. Libraries were prepared by immunoSEQ multiplex PCR; TCRdb keeps only in-frame clonotypes and omits some of them. The data contain 100,000 to 150,000 clones, 80% to 95% of them seen just once; the ten biggest clones take up just over 8.5%. The sequencing sample was made of blood. The receptors come from a man aged 18 to 30 in good health.

The V call is TRBV7-7, the J call TRBJ2-1, with TRBD1 matching 7 bases. V gave up 5 bases and J gave up 9 bases; unmatched junction bases: 7. CDR3 size: 13 residues. Per germline, CDR1 SSHAT and CDR2 FNYEAQ (reference sequence). The CDR3 loop reads CASSVYRGGEQFF. The CDR3 DNA reads TGTGCCAGCAGCGTATACAGGGGTGGTGAGCAGTTCTTC.

This chain links TRBV7-9 with TRBJ2-1, with TRBD2 identical over 16 bases. Germline CDR1 SEHNR, CDR2 FQNEAQ (reference sequence). Trimming removed 7 bases from V and 2 bases from J; junction bases left unmatched: 8. The CDR3 sequence is 18 residues long. CDR3 in DNA: TGTGCCAGCACCGGGACTAGCGGGGGGGCAATCGCCTACAATGAGCAGTTCTTC. It is translated as CASTGTSGGAIAYNEQFF.

The chain combines TRBV12-5 with TRBJ2-5; D not certain. V was pared by 0 bases and J by 4 bases, with 0 bases between. Looked up from germline, CDR1 is LGHNT and CDR2 is FRNRAP. The CDR3 runs 11 residues. CDR3 sequence reads: CASGLVETQYF. The CDR3 DNA is TGTGCTAGTGGTTTGGTAGAGACCCAGTACTTC.

The CDR3 nucleotides read TGTGCCAGCAGTGCGGGCCGCCCAGGGCACCAGTTCTTC. It translates to CASSAGRPGHQFF. The chain is built from TRBV25-1 and TRBJ2-1; maybe TRBD1 (5 bases). This CDR3 has 13 residues. Between the trimmed V and J ends, which lost 4 bases and 13 bases, there was a span of 17 bases. The germline V gene has CDR1 MGHDK and CDR2 SYGVNS. Together with reference TRBV25-1 and TRBJ2-1, the CDR3 gives the full variable domain: EADIYQTPRYLVIGTGKKITLECSQTMGHDKMYWYQQDPGMELHLIHYSYGVNSTEKGDLSSESTVSRIRTEHFPLTLESARPSHTSQYLCASSAGRPGHQFFGPGTRLTVL.

The J gene is TRBJ1-1, the V gene TRBV5-4, with 8 positions matching TRBD1. The CDR3 consists of 15 residues. J lost 3 bases, V lost 3 bases, and 7 bases had no gene match. Germline V gene sequence: CDR1 SGHNT, CDR2 YYREEE (reference sequence). In DNA, the CDR3 is TGTGCCAGCAGCTACGGACAGGGAACACACACTGAAGCTTTCTTT. As protein: CASSYGQGTHTEAFF. The full variable domain, its missing parts supplied by reference TRBV5-4 and TRBJ1-1, is ETGVTQSPTHLIKTRGQQVTLRCSSQSGHNTVSWYQQALGQGPQFIFQYYREEENGRGNFPPRFSGLQFPNYSSELNVNALELDDSALYLCASSYGQGTHTEAFFGQGTRLTVV.

Written as DNA, the CDR3 is TGTGCCACCAGTGGATCGAAAGCAGATGATACCGGGGAGCTGTTTTTT. Translating gives CATSGSKADDTGELFF. This rearrangement joins TRBV24-1 to TRBJ2-2; D remains ambiguous. The CDR3 totals 16 residues. Per the germline V gene, CDR1 is KGHDR and CDR2 is SFDVKD. With 5 bases removed from V and 5 bases from J, the gap between germline ends came to 17 bases.

The J gene is TRBJ1-5, the V gene TRBV7-9; D unclear. Germline CDR1 and CDR2: SEHNR and FQNEAQ (reference sequence). Trimming removed 1 base from V and 0 bases from J, with 4 bases in between. CDR3 length: 14 residues. CDR3 nucleotides: TGTGCCAGCAGCTTAGACATTAGCAATCAGCCCCAGCATTTT. Residues: CASSLDISNQPQHF.

The V and J genes are TRBV2 and TRBJ2-2, with 10 nucleotides matching TRBD2. The germline V gene has CDR1 SNHLY and CDR2 FYNNEI. J lost 6 bases, V lost 6 bases, and 10 bases had no gene match. This CDR3 spans 16 amino acids. The CDR3 DNA reads TGTGCCAGCAGGAGTTCAGCGGGGGGGATTTCCGGGGAGCTGTTTTTT. The encoded protein is CASRSSAGGISGELFF.

This clone has a single count. As DNA, the CDR3 is TGTGCCAGCAGCCGCCGGCCACCCAGAGGCACAGATACGCAGTATTTT. This codes for CASSRRPPRGTDTQYF. The chain recombines TRBV7-8 with TRBJ2-3; no firm D call. Germline lookup yields CDR1 SGHVS and CDR2 FQNEAQ. The V and J ends lost 5 bases and 1 base respectively, with 16 bases between them. This CDR3 has 16 amino acids.

The chain links TRBV18 to TRBJ2-7, with D maybe TRBD2 (6 bases). The CDR3 loop spans 13 amino acids. CDR1 and CDR2 from the germline V gene are KGHSH and LQKENI. Trimming shortened V by 2 bases and J by 4 bases, and 9 bases separated the two germline ends. CDR3 protein: CASSPTSTYEQYF. CDR3 nucleotides: TGTGCCAGCTCACCAACTAGCACATACGAGCAGTACTTC.

This chain links TRBV30 with TRBJ1-4; D call uncertain. Trimming removed 6 bases from V and 8 bases from J, with 16 bases in between. This CDR3 is built from 13 residues. Germline loops: CDR1 GTSNPN, CDR2 SVGIG (reference sequence). Here the CDR3 reads CACRLGPGEKLFF. In DNA form, the CDR3 reads TGTGCCTGCCGACTAGGTCCTGGAGAAAAACTGTTTTTT.

CDR3 coding DNA: TGCGCCAGCACCCCCCCCTCTAATACGCAGTATTTT. This codes for CASTPPSNTQYF. This rearrangement joins TRBV10-2 to TRBJ2-3; D is uncertain. Trimming cost V 7 bases and J 7 bases, with 12 bases left between them. Germline loops: CDR1 WSHSY, CDR2 SAAADI. The CDR3 extends over 12 amino acids.

The chain couples TRBV10-3 to TRBJ2-5, with D possibly being TRBD2 (6 bases). The ends were cut back, 10 bases at V and 2 bases at J, with 20 bases in the middle. CDR3 length: 15 amino acids. Germline-derived CDR1 and CDR2 are ENHRY and SYGVKD. CDR3 nucleotides: TGTGCCACCAAAGGTTCCAGGGAGGCACAAGAGACCCAGTACTTC. Its protein product is CATKGSREAQETQYF.

Concerning this clone: Other DNA sequences in this specimen translate into the identical CDR3. The rearrangement uses TRBV5-1 and TRBJ1-1; TRBD1 aligns across 7 bases. CDR3 size: 14 residues. The junction had 1 base not matched to a gene; V was cut back by 0 bases and J by 2 bases. The V gene's germline CDR1 is SGHRS and CDR2 YFSETQ. The CDR3 sequence is CASSLDRGNTEAFF. The CDR3 DNA follows: TGCGCCAGCAGCTTGGACAGGGGTAACACTGAAGCTTTCTTT.

This chain connects TRBV23-1 to TRBJ1-3; D is perhaps TRBD1 (5 bases). TRBV23-1 is classed as an ORF, of uncertain function. This CDR3 is built from 16 residues. The V gene lost 3 bases and the J gene lost 0 bases, with 12 bases spanning the gap. The CDR3 DNA follows: TGCGCCAGCAGTCATCCAAACAGGAGCTCTGGAAACACCATATATTTT. Protein: CASSHPNRSSGNTIYF.

This clone counts as medium-sized. The CDR3 is CASSTDRATNEKLFF. The CDR3 DNA reads as TGTGCCAGCAGCACAGACAGAGCAACTAATGAAAAACTGTTTTTT. V and J are TRBV7-2 and TRBJ1-4; possibly TRBD1 for D (5 bases). Germline V gene lookup returns CDR1 SGHTA and CDR2 FQGNSA. V was shortened by 5 bases and J by 0 bases, with 10 bases between the two germline ends. This CDR3 region has 15 residues.

V gene TRBV3-1 (or the pseudogene TRBV3-2) combines with J gene TRBJ2-1, with 12 positions matching TRBD2. Germline V gene sequence: CDR1 LGHDT, CDR2 YNNKEL (reference sequence). The V gene end was trimmed by 1 base and the J gene end by 8 bases; junction bases not matched to a gene: 15. The CDR3 has 19 amino acids. CDR3 in amino acids: CASSQAGTSGGLIVYEQFF. The CDR3 DNA reads as TGTGCCAGCAGCCAAGCCGGCACTAGCGGGGGGCTCATAGTATATGAGCAGTTCTTC.

The chain is built from TRBV30 and TRBJ1-5; the D gene is possibly TRBD1 (6 bases). The CDR3 loop spans 13 amino acids. The ends were cut back, 1 base at V and 6 bases at J, with 10 bases in the middle. CDR1 and CDR2 (germline): GTSNPN, SVGIG (reference sequence). In nucleotides, the CDR3 is TGTGCCTGGAGTGGGACAGTTCCTCAGCCCCAGCATTTT. Translating it yields CAWSGTVPQPQHF.

The rearrangement joins TRBV7-2 to TRBJ2-2; D remains unclear. Trimming left V 1 base short and J 1 base short, with 4 bases between. The length of the CDR3 is 14 residues. Looked up from germline, CDR1 is SGHTA and CDR2 is FQGNSA. The CDR3 coding sequence is TGTGCCAGCAGCTTAGTCTGGAACACCGGGGAGCTGTTTTTT. It codes for CASSLVWNTGELFF.